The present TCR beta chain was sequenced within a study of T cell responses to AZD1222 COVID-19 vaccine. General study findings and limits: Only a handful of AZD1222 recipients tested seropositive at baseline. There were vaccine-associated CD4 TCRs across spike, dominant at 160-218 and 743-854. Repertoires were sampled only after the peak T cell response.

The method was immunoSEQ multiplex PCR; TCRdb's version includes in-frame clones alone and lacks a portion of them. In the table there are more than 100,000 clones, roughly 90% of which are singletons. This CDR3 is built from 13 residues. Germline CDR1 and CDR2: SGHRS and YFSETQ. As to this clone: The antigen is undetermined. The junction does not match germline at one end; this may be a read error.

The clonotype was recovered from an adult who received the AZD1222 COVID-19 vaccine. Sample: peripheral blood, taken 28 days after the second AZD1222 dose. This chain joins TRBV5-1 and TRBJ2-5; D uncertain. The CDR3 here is CASWLGLGWTLYF. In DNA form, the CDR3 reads TGCGCCAGCTGGTTGGGTCTAGGTTGGACCCTGTACTTC.